The 20 T cell receptor beta chains given below trace back to one sample, sequenced in a study of human T cells and chemical hapten exposure. Time point defined: patch test 2, 6 weeks after DPC sensitization. Documented treatment: therapeutic diphenylcyclopropenone sensitization with weekly scalp DPC. Via MiXCR, TCRdb re-called the RACE reads, giving one row per CDR3 protein. The sample has roughly 120,000 distinct CDR3 sequences; roughly a tenth are singletons. The specimen was whole blood, collected in connection with sensitization to the hapten diphenylcyclopropenone (DPC). Every receptor here comes from a woman aged 35 to 49 with alopecia areata. Some clones in this sample may be carry-over from other donors' samples.

This clonotype has only a few counts. The chain is built from TRBV5-8 and TRBJ1-5, with a tentative D call TRBD1 (5 bases). With 5 bases removed from V and 1 base from J, the gap between germline ends came to 7 bases. This CDR3 is built from 13 residues. Germline-derived CDR1 and CDR2 are SGHTS and YDEGEE. In DNA form, the CDR3 reads TGTGCCAGCAGTGGGGCGAGCAATCAGCCCCAGCATTTT. Protein sequence: CASSGASNQPQHF.

This clonotype has at least ten counts. This chain joins TRBV20-1 and TRBJ2-5; D not certain. This CDR3 spans 10 amino acids. Germline V lookup: CDR1 DFQATT, CDR2 SNEGSKA (reference sequence). Between the trimmed V and J ends, which lost 6 bases and 5 bases, there was a span of 7 bases. CDR3 DNA sequence: TGCAGTGCGGACGGGGAGACCCAGTACTTC. It encodes CSADGETQYF.

This clonotype was seen ten or more times. V gene TRBV30 combines with J gene TRBJ2-3; maybe TRBD2 (5 bases). Looked up from germline, CDR1 is GTSNPN and CDR2 is SVGIG (reference sequence). CDR3 length: 15 amino acids. Trimming left V 0 bases short and J 0 bases short, with 10 bases between. The CDR3, as DNA: TGTGCCTGGAGTGTTTTGCGGACTAGCACAGATACGCAGTATTTT. This translates into CAWSVLRTSTDTQYF.

The chain has TRBV25-1 and TRBJ2-1; tentative D call: TRBD1 (6 bases). Germline-derived CDR1 and CDR2 are MGHDK and SYGVNS. This CDR3 has 13 residues. V was pared by 7 bases and J by 9 bases, with 16 bases between. The CDR3 DNA reads TGTGCCAGCATGGTGCGAGGGGGTGGTGAGCAGTTCTTC. Protein product: CASMVRGGGEQFF.

This chain links TRBV20-1 with TRBJ2-1; TRBD2 is a possible D gene (6 bases). Germline V gene sequence: CDR1 DFQATT, CDR2 SNEGSKA (reference sequence). V was trimmed by 3 bases and J by 4 bases, leaving 13 bases between them. This CDR3 region has 14 residues. The CDR3 region has the DNA TGCAGTGCTAGTTGGCGGGGCGGATACAATGAGCAGTTCTTC. Residues: CSASWRGGYNEQFF.

This clonotype was detected a few times. The chain links TRBV20-1 to TRBJ2-7; D may be TRBD1 or TRBD2 (5 bases each). The ends were cut back, 6 bases at V and 6 bases at J, with 15 bases in the middle. The CDR3 spans 12 residues. Germline lookup yields CDR1 DFQATT and CDR2 SNEGSKA (reference sequence). The CDR3 sequence: CSAPRGGGEQYF. The CDR3 DNA follows: TGCAGTGCCCCGAGGGGTGGGGGCGAGCAGTACTTC.

The rearrangement joins TRBV20-1 to TRBJ2-2, with D uncertain. The germline V and J ends were trimmed by 5 bases and 0 bases, with 7 bases remaining between them. The CDR3 sequence is 13 residues long. Germline V CDR1 and CDR2: DFQATT, SNEGSKA (reference sequence). The CDR3 DNA sequence: TGCAGTGCTCGTGGGCCGAACACCGGGGAGCTGTTTTTT. Protein product: CSARGPNTGELFF.

V usage is TRBV6-1 and J usage is TRBJ1-1; TRBD1 aligns across 7 bases. In germline, CDR1 is MNHNS, CDR2 SASEGT. The length of the CDR3 is 15 residues. The V gene end was trimmed by 6 bases and the J gene end by 0 bases; junction bases not matched to a gene: 7. The CDR3 bases are TGTGCCAGCAGCGCCGGGACAGCAATGAACACTGAAGCTTTCTTT. It is translated as CASSAGTAMNTEAFF.

This clonotype was recorded at least ten times. The gene calls are TRBV27 and TRBJ2-5, with 9 bases matching TRBD2. The CDR3 totals 16 residues. After removal of 2 bases from V and 4 bases from J, the junction contained 8 bases not matched to a gene. Germline-derived CDR1 and CDR2 are MNHEY and SMNVEV (reference sequence). The chain's CDR3 is CASSLVAGALRETQYF. The CDR3 coding sequence is TGTGCCAGCAGTTTAGTAGCGGGGGCCCTTCGAGAGACCCAGTACTTC.

This clonotype has only a few counts. The chain recombines TRBV6-2 or TRBV6-3 with TRBJ2-7, with 10 bases matching TRBD1. The CDR3 covers 15 residues. Germline lookup yields CDR1 MNHEY and CDR2 SVGEGT. Trimming cost V 6 bases and J 1 base; bases outside gene matches: 6. Here the CDR3 reads CASRPGTGASYEQYF. The CDR3 DNA sequence: TGTGCCAGCAGACCGGGGACAGGGGCGTCCTACGAGCAGTACTTC.

In this sample, this clonotype turned up many times. The chain has TRBV14 and TRBJ1-6; D gene ambiguous. Trimming cost V 4 bases and J 5 bases, with 15 bases left between them. The germline gives CDR1 SGHDN, CDR2 FVKESK. This CDR3 contains 16 residues. CDR3 loop: CASSLARRWNNSPLHF. CDR3 bases: TGTGCCAGCAGCCTTGCCCGCAGGTGGAATAATTCACCCCTCCACTTT.

Ten or more counts support this clonotype. V gene TRBV7-8 combines with J gene TRBJ2-4, with D possibly being TRBD2 (6 bases). In germline, CDR1 is SGHVS, CDR2 FQNEAQ. The CDR3 runs 15 residues. V gave up 5 bases and J gave up 4 bases, with 15 bases separating them. DNA of the CDR3: TGTGCCAGCAGCCCCCCCAGTGGAGGGAAAAACATTCAGTACTTC. As protein: CASSPPSGGKNIQYF.

This clonotype came up many times. This chain joins TRBV10-3 and TRBJ1-4, with TRBD1 as a possible D gene (6 bases). The CDR3 covers 13 residues. Germline loops: CDR1 ENHRY, CDR2 SYGVKD. V lost 11 bases, J lost 3 bases, and 13 bases lay in between. CDR3 nucleotides: TGTGCCGCCAGGGGTTCGGCTAATGAAAAACTGTTTTTT. It translates to CAARGSANEKLFF.

This clonotype was observed at least ten times. The chain uses TRBV29-1 and TRBJ2-1; D not certain. This CDR3 has 14 amino acids. Trimming removed 2 bases from V and 9 bases from J, with 17 bases in between. The germline gives CDR1 SQVTM, CDR2 ANQGSEA. For the CDR3, the DNA is TGCAGCGTTGAATCAACGACTTTAATTAGTGAGCAGTTCTTC. As protein: CSVESTTLISEQFF.

Written as DNA, the CDR3 is TGTGCCAGCAGCGACCGTCCTCAAGGACAGGGCAATTCACCCCTCCACTTT. Residues: CASSDRPQGQGNSPLHF. This rearrangement joins TRBV11-2 to TRBJ1-6, with 8 bases identical to TRBD1. CDR3 length equals 17 residues. The V gene end was trimmed by 5 bases and the J gene end by 7 bases; junction bases not matched to a gene: 13. Germline-derived CDR1 and CDR2 are SGHAT and FQNNGV.

V gene TRBV5-1 combines with J gene TRBJ2-5, with D uncertain. Trimming removed 5 bases from V and 2 bases from J, with 13 bases in between. In germline, CDR1 is SGHRS, CDR2 YFSETQ. The CDR3 extends over 14 amino acids. CDR3 loop: CASRGNKLQETQYF. The DNA for the CDR3 is TGCGCCAGCAGGGGGAACAAACTACAAGAGACCCAGTACTTC. Complete variable domain (other parts from reference TRBV5-1 and TRBJ2-5): KAGVTQTPRYLIKTRGQQVTLSCSPISGHRSVSWYQQTPGQGLQFLFEYFSETQRNKGNFPGRFSGRQFSNSRSEMNVSTLELGDSALYLCASRGNKLQETQYFGPGTRLLVL.

This clonotype was counted many times. This chain links TRBV19 with TRBJ1-5; no reliable D call. The CDR3 has 16 residues. Looked up from germline, CDR1 is LNHDA and CDR2 is SQIVND (reference sequence). The V and J ends lost 4 bases and 1 base respectively, with 14 bases between them. The CDR3 region is CASSTGRAWSNQPQHF. The CDR3 DNA reads as TGTGCCAGTAGTACAGGTCGGGCTTGGAGCAATCAGCCCCAGCATTTT. Complete variable domain (other parts from reference TRBV19 and TRBJ1-5): DGGITQSPKYLFRKEGQNVTLSCEQNLNHDAMYWYRQDPGQGLRLIYYSQIVNDFQKGDIAEGYSVSREKKESFPLTVTSAQKNPTAFYLCASSTGRAWSNQPQHFGDGTRLSIL.

The sample holds many counts of this clonotype. This sequence joins TRBV12-3 or TRBV12-4 and TRBJ2-5, with D tentatively TRBD1 (5 bases). The CDR3 totals 14 residues. Trimming took off 7 bases at V and 2 bases at J, with 14 bases between the two ends. The CDR3 here is CASTKTVKQETQYF. The CDR3 DNA reads TGTGCCAGCACCAAGACAGTGAAGCAAGAGACCCAGTACTTC.

This clonotype was seen only a few times. This rearrangement joins TRBV12-3 or TRBV12-4 to TRBJ2-6; 11 positions agree with TRBD1. The length of the CDR3 is 20 residues. J was trimmed by 0 bases and V by 5 bases; bases with no gene match: 12. The DNA of the CDR3 is TGTGCCAGCAGTAAAAATTTGGGGACAGGGGGGAACTCTGGGGCCAACGTCCTGACTTTC. Amino acids: CASSKNLGTGGNSGANVLTF.

This clonotype appeared many times. The genes are TRBV7-2 and TRBJ1-1, with D unclear. The CDR3 runs to 11 residues. Germline assignment: CDR1 SGHTA and CDR2 FQGNSA. Between the trimmed V and J ends, which lost 8 bases and 5 bases, there was a span of 9 bases. CDR3 amino acids: CASDLRTEAFF. The DNA for the CDR3 is TGTGCCAGCGATCTGAGGACTGAAGCTTTCTTT.